This T cell receptor (beta chain) derives from a study of cytomegalovirus exposure and HLA in healthy donors. Study information: A subsequent analysis stated that the 120 or so validation repertoires were run on the same platform as the approximately 700 first-cohort repertoires. The study's findings and limits: The majority of TCR sequences were rare, yet some public TCRs appeared in many donors.

V was cut by 4 bases and J by 0 bases, with 19 bases left in between. Germline V CDR1 and CDR2: SGHRS, YFSETQ. CDR3 length: 17 residues. About this clone itself: Antigen unknown.

TCRdb keeps only in-frame clones here, not all; method: immunoSEQ multiplex PCR. Of 150,000 to 200,000 clones listed, roughly 86% are singletons. Sequencing used PBMCs. The chain links TRBV5-1 to TRBJ1-1; D is perhaps TRBD1 (5 bases). The TCR originated in a woman aged 18-29 years in good health and CMV-seronegative. The CDR3 loop is CASSLVSQGYMNTEAFF. The CDR3 DNA is TGCGCCAGCAGCCTGGTGTCTCAGGGCTATATGAACACTGAAGCTTTCTTT.